This T cell receptor (beta chain) was observed in a study of T cells in Graves' hyperthyroidism and ophthalmopathy. Comments on this clonotype: Given a much more abundant clone one base away, this may be a read error.

From germline, CDR1 is MGHDK and CDR2 SYGVNS. The CDR3 extends over 16 amino acids. Exclusion of a patient resulted from uncontrolled infection, other autoimmune disease, pregnancy or lactation. The PBMCs were sourced from fresh peripheral blood (around 10 ml). Amplified TCR beta CDR3 regions derived from RNA transcripts. A first-round RT-PCR of the TCR CDR3 used the HTBI primer set. TCRdb re-called the multiplex PCR reads with MiXCR, one entry per CDR3 protein. The sample consists of around 690,000 distinct CDR3 sequences, about 18% of them appearing once. The TCR originated in a man aged 45-65 years with Graves' hyperthyroidism. Sequenced material: blood. The chain combines TRBV25-1 with TRBJ2-1; D unresolved. The CDR3 nucleotides read TGTGTCAGCAGTGAATTGCCAGGATTGGAGTACAATGAGCAGTTCTTC. It codes for CVSSELPGLEYNEQFF.